The clone carrying this T cell receptor beta chain was detected only a few times. The target antigen is unknown. Expressed TCRB transcripts were sequenced because the isolated RNA had all been reverse transcribed beforehand. Profiled with immunoSEQ multiplex PCR; TCRdb holds only in-frame clones, not every one. The table has more than 350,000 clones, about an eighth seen once. The data stem from a study of beta chain features in type 1 diabetes. Whole-study findings and limits: For type 1 diabetes patients, VDJ junctions showed fewer insertions and more deletions.

Trimming removed 7 bases from V and 0 bases from J, with 12 bases in between. CDR3 length equals 13 residues. Germline-derived CDR1 and CDR2 are SQVTM and ANQGSEA. The V gene is TRBV29-1, the J gene TRBJ1-1; D call uncertain. The receptor was isolated from a woman between 18 and 29 years old in good health. Input material: naive CD4+ T cells from blood. The chain's CDR3 is CSGHRDMNTEAFF. The CDR3 coding sequence is TGCAGCGGTCATAGGGATATGAACACTGAAGCTTTCTTT.